This T cell receptor (beta chain) was captured by sequencing in a study of blood T cell repertoires in COVID-19. Study information: Samples of COVID-19 (acute and convalescent) were obtained from the United States, Italy and Spain. Sample material is recorded as cDNA or gDNA derived from T cells, B-cell-depleted T cells, or PBMCs.

The CDR3 has 16 residues. Germline V gives CDR1 LGHDT, CDR2 YNNKEL (reference sequence). Losses at the gene ends were 1 base for V and 2 bases for J; bases not matched to a gene: 7. Original processing methods: Reference gene primers were amplified, and this amplification served to estimate nucleated cell counts. The data were produced by immunoSEQ multiplex PCR, yet TCRdb's version contains in-frame clones alone and is incomplete. D and trimming were read from the DNA, whereas the V and J calls and clone size are those reported in that table. This sample has roughly 210,000 clones; around 90% occur once, and the top ten carry over 1.5%.

The specimen was peripheral blood. The receptor comes from a man between 65 and 79 years old with acute or convalescent COVID-19. The chain links TRBV3-1 (or the pseudogene TRBV3-2) to TRBJ1-2; 7 bases agree with TRBD1. CDR3 amino acids: CASSQGTGLLNYGYTF. CDR3 sequence (DNA): TGTGCCAGCAGCCAAGGGACAGGTCTTTTAAACTATGGCTACACCTTC.